The clone carrying this T cell receptor (beta chain) was counted a few times. Enrollment of patients from Seattle took place during active infection, with longitudinal follow-up. V lost 5 bases, J lost 4 bases, and 7 bases stayed unmatched. The CDR3 contains 14 residues. Germline V gene lookup returns CDR1 SEHNR and CDR2 FQNEAQ (reference sequence). The data were obtained in a study of blood T cell repertoires in COVID-19. In the study overall: Samples of COVID-19 (acute and convalescent) were obtained from the United States, Italy and Spain. T cells, B-cell-depleted T cells, or PBMCs provided the cDNA or gDNA that served as material.

Assay used: immunoSEQ multiplex PCR; TCRdb lists only in-frame clones, some missing. Of some 70,000 clones listed, 65% to 85% are singletons. What was sequenced was peripheral blood. The chain has TRBV7-9 and TRBJ1-2; TRBD1 matches at 7 bases. The receptor's source is a man between 60 and 75 years old with COVID-19, enrolled during active disease. The CDR3 DNA is TGTGCCAGCAGCAGACAGGGAGGTGGCTATGGCTACACCTTC. Translating it yields CASSRQGGGYGYTF.